The 32 T cell receptor beta chains in this list originate from one sample, sequenced in a study of blood T cell repertoires in COVID-19. The assay was immunoSEQ multiplex PCR, and TCRdb's table has in-frame clones only and misses some. The data hold 200,000 or so clones, with about 90% observed a single time. The sequenced sample was peripheral blood. The receptors derive from a woman in her sixties with acute or convalescent COVID-19.

This chain connects TRBV4-2 to TRBJ2-5; TRBD2 aligns across 9 bases. After removal of 0 bases from V and 2 bases from J, the junction contained 10 bases not matched to a gene. The CDR3 totals 18 residues. Germline V lookup: CDR1 LGHNA, CDR2 YNFKEQ. The CDR3 sequence is CASSQESFGLALQETQYF. CDR3 DNA sequence: TGTGCCAGCAGCCAAGAAAGTTTTGGACTAGCGCTACAAGAGACCCAGTACTTC.

The chain combines TRBV6-1 with TRBJ1-1; 8 bases line up with TRBD1. CDR1 MNHNS and CDR2 SASEGT come from the germline V gene. Germline trimming cut 5 bases from V and 0 bases from J; bases unmatched to any gene: 8. There are 16 residues in the CDR3. The CDR3 nucleotides read TGTGCCAGCAGTCAAGAGACAGGGGCGATGAACACTGAAGCTTTCTTT. Amino acids: CASSQETGAMNTEAFF.

The chain combines TRBV6-1 with TRBJ1-1; possibly TRBD1 for D (5 bases). The ends were cut back, 1 base at V and 2 bases at J, with 11 bases in the middle. This CDR3 spans 15 amino acids. Germline CDR1 MNHNS, CDR2 SASEGT. The CDR3 spells CASSEGVGVNTEAFF. The CDR3 DNA sequence: TGTGCCAGCAGTGAAGGGGTAGGGGTAAACACTGAAGCTTTCTTT.

The gene calls are TRBV7-3 and TRBJ2-6; 10 bases map to TRBD1. The CDR3 is 18 amino acids. The V segment lost 5 bases and the J segment 1 base; nucleotides outside the gene matches: 8. The germline V gene has CDR1 SGHTA and CDR2 FQGTGA. In DNA, the CDR3 is TGTGCCAGCAGCCTACGGACAGGGGGGATATCTGGGGCCAACGTCCTGACTTTC. Its translation is CASSLRTGGISGANVLTF. The full variable domain, with the rest looked up from reference TRBV7-3 and TRBJ2-6, is GAGVSQTPSNKVTEKGKYVELRCDPISGHTALYWYRQSLGQGPEFLIYFQGTGAADDSGLPNDRFFAVRPEGSVSTLKIQRTERGDSAVYLCASSLRTGGISGANVLTFGAGSRLTVL.

The chain uses TRBV3-1 (or the pseudogene TRBV3-2) and TRBJ1-1, with 10 nucleotides matching TRBD1. Germline CDR1 and CDR2: LGHDT and YNNKEL (reference sequence). V shed 4 bases and J 5 bases; nucleotides not matched to a gene: 13. The CDR3 runs to 17 residues. The CDR3 DNA is TGTGCCAGCAGCCCTCCGACAGGGGGCTTAAGAGGTACTGAAGCTTTCTTT. It specifies CASSPPTGGLRGTEAFF.

This clone has more than one count but fewer than ten. The CDR3 here is CASSEDRYGLRAFF. DNA for the CDR3: TGTGCCAGCAGTGAGGACAGGTACGGTCTGCGAGCTTTCTTT. The chain recombines TRBV25-1 with TRBJ1-1; 7 bases are a match to TRBD1. Per the germline V gene, CDR1 is MGHDK and CDR2 is SYGVNS. The CDR3 extends over 14 amino acids. Germline trimming cut 3 bases from V and 10 bases from J; bases unmatched to any gene: 11.

This sequence joins TRBV6-5 and TRBJ1-2; the match to TRBD1 covers 7 bases. In germline, CDR1 is MNHEY, CDR2 SVGAGI. The CDR3 runs to 16 residues. The V gene end was trimmed by 2 bases and the J gene end by 2 bases; junction bases not matched to a gene: 8. CDR3 in DNA: TGTGCCAGCAGTTACCAAACGGACAGGCCGAACTATGGCTACACCTTC. Protein product: CASSYQTDRPNYGYTF.

J is TRBJ1-6 and V is TRBV10-3; D perhaps matches TRBD1 (6 bases). The length of the CDR3 is 16 residues. V was shortened by 0 bases and J by 1 base, with 7 bases between the two germline ends. Germline V gives CDR1 ENHRY, CDR2 SYGVKD. The CDR3 here is CAISESTGSYNSPLHF. The CDR3 coding sequence is TGTGCCATCAGTGAGTCCACAGGGTCCTATAATTCACCCCTCCACTTT.

The rearrangement uses TRBV4-2 and TRBJ2-1; perhaps TRBD2 as D (6 bases). This CDR3 comprises 13 residues. Trimming removed 0 bases at V and 7 bases at J, with 7 bases between. Looked up from germline, CDR1 is LGHNA and CDR2 is YNFKEQ. CDR3 amino acids: CASSQDGGNEQFF. DNA of the CDR3: TGTGCCAGCAGCCAAGATGGGGGGAATGAGCAGTTCTTC.

J is TRBJ2-3 and V is TRBV7-3; 10 bases map to TRBD2. Germline trimming cut 5 bases from V and 5 bases from J; bases unmatched to any gene: 7. Germline V gene lookup returns CDR1 SGHTA and CDR2 FQGTGA. The CDR3 contains 15 residues. DNA of the CDR3: TGTGCCAGCAGCGCTCTAGCGGGGGCCCTAGATACGCAGTATTTT. It codes for CASSALAGALDTQYF.

The chain recombines TRBV11-2 with TRBJ2-7; D is unresolved. Trimming took off 6 bases at V and 7 bases at J, with 10 bases between the two ends. Germline values: CDR1 SGHAT, CDR2 FQNNGV. The length of the CDR3 is 11 residues. The CDR3 loop reads CASSSLNEQYF. The CDR3 DNA reads as TGTGCCAGCAGTTCCCTTAATGAGCAGTACTTC.

The chain is built from TRBV30 and TRBJ2-1; D is possibly TRBD2 (6 bases). The V gene lost 6 bases and the J gene lost 7 bases, with 16 bases spanning the gap. The CDR3 has 13 amino acids. The germline V gene encodes CDR1 GTSNPN and CDR2 SVGIG (reference sequence). The CDR3 region is CACRWRGKNEQFF. Written as DNA, the CDR3 is TGTGCCTGCCGTTGGCGGGGTAAGAATGAGCAGTTCTTC.

This clone was seen a single time. The chain has TRBV11-2 and TRBJ2-2; a weak D match, TRBD2 (5 bases). V lost 5 bases, J lost 1 base, and 8 bases lay in between. This CDR3 contains 14 residues. Germline values: CDR1 SGHAT, CDR2 FQNNGV. CDR3 in DNA: TGTGCCAGCAGCCCCGGGATGAACACCGGGGAGCTGTTTTTT. Protein product: CASSPGMNTGELFF.

This rearrangement joins TRBV2 to TRBJ1-5; maybe TRBD1 (5 bases). The V gene's germline CDR1 is SNHLY and CDR2 FYNNEI. This CDR3 spans 13 amino acids. The germline V and J ends were trimmed by 6 bases and 12 bases, with 18 bases remaining between them. Here the CDR3 DNA reads TGTGCCAGCAGGTACAGGAGGGCTGATCGCCAGCATTTT. Translation: CASRYRRADRQHF.

The rearrangement uses TRBV9 and TRBJ2-7, with unresolved D. The CDR3 is 12 amino acids. Deletions cut 0 bases from V and 6 bases from J, with 7 bases between. CDR1 and CDR2 from the germline V gene are SGDLS and YYNGEE. The CDR3 nucleotides read TGTGCCAGCAGCGTAGGGTTCGGCGAGCAGTACTTC. Amino acid sequence: CASSVGFGEQYF.

The rearrangement links TRBV10-2 to TRBJ1-2; D unresolved. This CDR3 contains 14 residues. The V and J ends lost 10 bases and 0 bases respectively, with 15 bases between them. Looked up from germline, CDR1 is WSHSY and CDR2 is SAAADI. The CDR3: CATKSGEANYGYTF. As DNA, the CDR3 is TGCGCCACCAAAAGCGGGGAAGCTAACTATGGCTACACCTTC.

The V and J genes are TRBV30 and TRBJ1-1; the D gene is possibly TRBD1 (5 bases). The CDR3 runs 15 residues. V lost 4 bases to trimming and J lost 10 bases, with 25 bases between them. CDR1 and CDR2 from the germline V gene are GTSNPN and SVGIG (reference sequence). In nucleotides, the CDR3 is TGTGCCTGGAACCCTCGTGGCTTCCTTCCCCAGGGAGCTTTCTTT. Translating gives CAWNPRGFLPQGAFF.

The chain couples TRBV7-2 to TRBJ1-2, with TRBD1 matching 7 bases. This CDR3 comprises 13 residues. Trimming took 5 bases from V and 2 from J; bases not matched to a gene: 2. Germline V gives CDR1 SGHTA, CDR2 FQGNSA. CDR3 protein: CASSPQGNYGYTF. The CDR3 nucleotides read TGTGCCAGCAGCCCACAGGGGAACTATGGCTACACCTTC.

The chain has TRBV5-1 and TRBJ1-2, with D perhaps TRBD1 (6 bases). Germline lookup yields CDR1 SGHRS and CDR2 YFSETQ. The germline V and J ends were trimmed by 1 base and 0 bases, with 19 bases remaining between them. The CDR3 has 18 residues. In DNA form, the CDR3 reads TGCGCCAGCAGCTTGCTTGGGGGCCAGGGTCTGACTAACTATGGCTACACCTTC. It is translated as CASSLLGGQGLTNYGYTF.

This chain uses TRBV4-3 with TRBJ2-2, with TRBD1 matching 7 bases. The CDR3 extends over 17 amino acids. J lost 0 bases, V lost 4 bases, and 8 bases had no gene match. The germline V gene encodes CDR1 LGHNA and CDR2 YSLEER. CDR3: CASSRESGGANTGELFF. Written as DNA, the CDR3 is TGCGCCAGCAGCCGAGAATCAGGGGGTGCGAACACCGGGGAGCTGTTTTTT.

This clone was counted a single time. This sequence joins TRBV9 and TRBJ1-1, with D possibly being TRBD1 (5 bases). This CDR3 contains 16 residues. V lost 2 bases and J lost 3, with 17 bases in between. The V gene's germline CDR1 is SGDLS and CDR2 YYNGEE. The CDR3 is CASSVSQGGVHTEAFF. CDR3 sequence (DNA): TGTGCCAGCAGCGTCTCCCAGGGCGGTGTTCACACTGAAGCTTTCTTT.

Only a few counts were recorded for this clone. This CDR3 reads CASRTATYEQYF. The CDR3 DNA follows: TGCGCCAGCCGGACAGCGACCTACGAGCAGTACTTC. V is TRBV10-2 and J is TRBJ2-7, with a tentative D call TRBD1 (6 bases). Germline lookup yields CDR1 WSHSY and CDR2 SAAADI. Trimming removed 8 bases at V and 2 bases at J, with 10 bases between. This CDR3 has 12 residues.

The chain is built from TRBV30 and TRBJ1-2; D remains ambiguous. Germline V gives CDR1 GTSNPN, CDR2 SVGIG (reference sequence). V was cut by 0 bases and J by 4 bases, with 9 bases left in between. This CDR3 is built from 13 residues. CDR3 sequence: CAWSVEEVYGYTF. The CDR3 coding sequence is TGTGCCTGGAGTGTGGAAGAGGTCTATGGCTACACCTTC.

This rearrangement joins TRBV19 to TRBJ2-5; 10 bases map to TRBD2. V was pared by 4 bases and J by 3 bases, with 14 bases of the junction left unmatched. CDR1 and CDR2 from the germline V gene are LNHDA and SQIVND (reference sequence). CDR3 length: 18 amino acids. CDR3 in amino acids: CASSTELAGSGLKETQYF. Here the CDR3 DNA reads TGTGCCAGTAGTACGGAACTAGCGGGGTCAGGGCTAAAAGAGACCCAGTACTTC.

The CDR3 DNA sequence: TGTGCCACCAGTGATTTTGGGGCCACAGATACGCAGTATTTT. It specifies CATSDFGATDTQYF. The V gene is TRBV24-1, the J gene TRBJ2-3, with a tentative D call TRBD1 (5 bases). This CDR3 contains 14 residues. V was clipped by 1 base and J by 2 bases, with 6 bases between them. Per the germline V gene, CDR1 is KGHDR and CDR2 is SFDVKD.

J is TRBJ1-3 and V is TRBV3-1 (or the pseudogene TRBV3-2); 8 bases fit TRBD1. The germline V gene has CDR1 LGHDT and CDR2 YNNKEL (reference sequence). The CDR3 runs to 16 residues. The V gene end was trimmed by 7 bases and the J gene end by 2 bases; junction bases not matched to a gene: 10. The CDR3 region is CASTPPGQGTGNTIYF. The CDR3, as DNA: TGTGCCAGCACCCCCCCTGGACAGGGCACTGGAAACACCATATATTTT.

The rearrangement links TRBV7-9 to TRBJ2-1; no clear D. V was cut by 7 bases and J by 4 bases, with 5 bases left in between. This CDR3 spans 11 amino acids. Germline assignment: CDR1 SEHNR and CDR2 FQNEAQ (reference sequence). The CDR3 spells CASTLYNEQFF. The CDR3 DNA follows: TGTGCCAGCACTCTTTACAATGAGCAGTTCTTC.

In this sample, this clone turned up once. The chain is built from TRBV5-1 and TRBJ1-4, with a weak D call TRBD1 (5 bases). The germline gives CDR1 SGHRS, CDR2 YFSETQ. Trimming removed 0 bases at V and 10 bases at J, with 25 bases between. The length of the CDR3 is 18 residues. The CDR3 nucleotides are TGCGCCAGCAGCTTGGTATCGCAGGGAGGGGCCCAGGGTGGAAAACTGTTTTTT. The encoded protein is CASSLVSQGGAQGGKLFF.

This clone was picked up one time. The chain couples TRBV15 to TRBJ2-1; 9 nucleotides agree with TRBD1. V dropped 3 bases and J dropped 7; count of bases not matched to a gene: 7. From germline, CDR1 is LNHNV and CDR2 YYDKDF (reference sequence). This CDR3 is 15 amino acids long. The CDR3 DNA reads TGTGCCACCAGCAGGACAGGGGGATTTCAGAATGAGCAGTTCTTC. As protein: CATSRTGGFQNEQFF.

The CDR3 DNA reads TGTGCCAGCAGTTACACAGGGGACTATGGCTACACCTTC. It codes for CASSYTGDYGYTF. This sequence joins TRBV6-2 or TRBV6-3 and TRBJ1-2; 7 bases are shared with TRBD1. The trim removed 2 bases at V and 3 bases at J, leaving 0 bases unmatched. Germline loops: CDR1 MNHEY, CDR2 SVGEGT. This CDR3 comprises 13 residues.

The chain links TRBV19 to TRBJ1-6; D not certain. From germline, CDR1 is LNHDA and CDR2 SQIVND (reference sequence). Deletions cut 3 bases from V and 9 bases from J, with 15 bases between. There are 15 residues in the CDR3. CDR3 sequence reads: CASSIPEARGSPLHF. CDR3 nucleotides: TGTGCCAGTAGTATCCCAGAAGCTAGAGGTTCACCCCTCCACTTT. Variable domain in full (rest from reference TRBV19 and TRBJ1-6): DGGITQSPKYLFRKEGQNVTLSCEQNLNHDAMYWYRQDPGQGLRLIYYSQIVNDFQKGDIAEGYSVSREKKESFPLTVTSAQKNPTAFYLCASSIPEARGSPLHFGNGTRLTVT.

This sequence joins TRBV2 and TRBJ1-4; D not certain. The CDR3 spans 12 residues. Germline values: CDR1 SNHLY, CDR2 FYNNEI. The ends were cut back, 2 bases at V and 14 bases at J, with 12 bases in the middle. The CDR3: CASSETLGWLFF. DNA for the CDR3: TGTGCCAGCAGTGAAACGCTGGGCTGGCTGTTTTTT.